This T cell receptor beta chain was captured in a study of radiation and T cells in renal cell carcinoma. For this clone: The antigen is unknown.

TCRdb keeps only in-frame clones here, not all; method: immunoSEQ multiplex PCR. In the table there are approximately 49,000 clones, less than 85% of which are singletons. V was shortened by 3 bases and J by 3 bases, with 12 bases between the two germline ends. The CDR3 runs to 15 residues. Germline V lookup: CDR1 WNHNN, CDR2 SYGVQD (reference sequence). General study results and limits: No pretreatment tumor biopsies were available for baseline clonotypes.

The sample's time point: blood 2 weeks post-SBRT. Treatment denoted: 15 Gy SBRT to primary tumor, nephrectomy 4 weeks later. The tumor was a clear cell renal cell carcinoma. The sequenced sample was blood, obtained from a patient whose treatment included radiotherapy and nephrectomy. V is TRBV10-1 and J is TRBJ2-1, with D possibly matching TRBD1 (7 bases). The TCR comes from a woman aged 70-85 years with renal cell carcinoma. The CDR3 sequence is CASSERQGGYNEQFF. CDR3 nucleotide sequence: TGCGCCAGCAGTGAACGACAGGGAGGCTACAATGAGCAGTTCTTC.